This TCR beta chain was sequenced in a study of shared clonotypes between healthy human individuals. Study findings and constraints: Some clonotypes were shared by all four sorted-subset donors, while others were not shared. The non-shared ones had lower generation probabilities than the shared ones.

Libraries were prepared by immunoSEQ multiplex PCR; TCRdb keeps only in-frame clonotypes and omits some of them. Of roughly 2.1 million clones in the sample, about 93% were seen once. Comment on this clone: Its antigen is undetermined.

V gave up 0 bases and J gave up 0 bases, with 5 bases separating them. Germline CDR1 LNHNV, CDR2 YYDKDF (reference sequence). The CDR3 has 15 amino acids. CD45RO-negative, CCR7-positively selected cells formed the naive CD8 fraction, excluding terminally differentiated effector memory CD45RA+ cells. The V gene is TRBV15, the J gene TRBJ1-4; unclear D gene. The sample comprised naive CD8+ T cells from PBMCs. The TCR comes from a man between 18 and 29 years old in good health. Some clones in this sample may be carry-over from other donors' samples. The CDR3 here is CATSRERTTNEKLFF. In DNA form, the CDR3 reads TGTGCCACCAGCAGAGAGAGGACAACTAATGAAAAACTGTTTTTT. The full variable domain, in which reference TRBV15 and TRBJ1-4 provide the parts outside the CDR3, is DAMVIQNPRYQVTQFGKPVTLSCSQTLNHNVMYWYQQKSSQAPKLLFHYYDKDFNNEADTPDNFQSRRPNTSFCFLDIRSPGLGDTAMYLCATSRERTTNEKLFFGSGTQLSVL.